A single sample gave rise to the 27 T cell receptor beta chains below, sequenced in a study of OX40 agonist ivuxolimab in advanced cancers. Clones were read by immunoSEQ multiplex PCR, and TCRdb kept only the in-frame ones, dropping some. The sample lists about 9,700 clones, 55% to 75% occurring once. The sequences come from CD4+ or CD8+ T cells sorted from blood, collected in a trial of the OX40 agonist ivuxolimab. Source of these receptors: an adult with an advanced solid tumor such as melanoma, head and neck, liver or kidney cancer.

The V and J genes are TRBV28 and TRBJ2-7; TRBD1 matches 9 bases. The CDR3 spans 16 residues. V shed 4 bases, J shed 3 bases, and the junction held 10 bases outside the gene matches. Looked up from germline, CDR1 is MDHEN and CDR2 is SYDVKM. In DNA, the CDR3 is TGTGCCAGCAGTTCGCACCATACAGGGGGCCTCTACGAGCAGTACTTC. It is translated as CASSSHHTGGLYEQYF. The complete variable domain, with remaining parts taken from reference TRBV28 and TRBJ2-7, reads DVKVTQSSRYLVKRTGEKVFLECVQDMDHENMFWYRQDPGLGLRLIYFSYDVKMKEKGDIPEGYSVSREKKERFSLILESASTNQTSMYLCASSSHHTGGLYEQYFGPGTRLTVT.

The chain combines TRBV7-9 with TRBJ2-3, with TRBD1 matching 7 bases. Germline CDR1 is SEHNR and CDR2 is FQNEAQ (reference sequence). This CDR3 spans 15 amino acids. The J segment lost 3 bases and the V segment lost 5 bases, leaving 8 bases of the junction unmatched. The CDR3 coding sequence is TGTGCCAGCAGCCCTGTGGGCAGGGGGACAGATACGCAGTATTTT. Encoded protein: CASSPVGRGTDTQYF.

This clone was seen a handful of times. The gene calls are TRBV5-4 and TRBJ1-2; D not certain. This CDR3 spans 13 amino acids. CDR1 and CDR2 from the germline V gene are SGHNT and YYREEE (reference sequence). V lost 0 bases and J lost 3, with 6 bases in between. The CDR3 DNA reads TGTGCCAGCAGCTTGGGGAGGGACTATGGCTACACCTTC. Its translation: CASSLGRDYGYTF. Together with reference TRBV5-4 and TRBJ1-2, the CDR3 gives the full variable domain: ETGVTQSPTHLIKTRGQQVTLRCSSQSGHNTVSWYQQALGQGPQFIFQYYREEENGRGNFPPRFSGLQFPNYSSELNVNALELDDSALYLCASSLGRDYGYTFGSGTRLTVV.

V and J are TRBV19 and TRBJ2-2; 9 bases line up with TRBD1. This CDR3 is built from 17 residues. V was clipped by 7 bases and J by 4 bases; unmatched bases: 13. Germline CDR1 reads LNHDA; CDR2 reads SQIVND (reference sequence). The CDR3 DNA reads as TGTGCCAGTACCAAGGGATACCGGGACAGGGCCACCGGGGAGCTGTTTTTT. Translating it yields CASTKGYRDRATGELFF.

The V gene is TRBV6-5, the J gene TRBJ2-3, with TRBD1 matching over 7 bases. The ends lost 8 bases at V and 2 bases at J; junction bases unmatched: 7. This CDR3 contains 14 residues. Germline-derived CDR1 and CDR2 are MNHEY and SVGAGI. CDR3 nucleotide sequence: TGTGCCAGCCTTCGGGACAGTTACACAGATACGCAGTATTTT. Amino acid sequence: CASLRDSYTDTQYF.

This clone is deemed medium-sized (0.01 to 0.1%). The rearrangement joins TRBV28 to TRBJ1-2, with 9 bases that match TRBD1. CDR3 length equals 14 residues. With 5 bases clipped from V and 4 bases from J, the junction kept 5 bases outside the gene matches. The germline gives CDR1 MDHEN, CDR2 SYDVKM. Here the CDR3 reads CASSDGTGFYGYTF. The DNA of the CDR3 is TGTGCCAGCAGTGACGGGACAGGGTTCTATGGCTACACCTTC.

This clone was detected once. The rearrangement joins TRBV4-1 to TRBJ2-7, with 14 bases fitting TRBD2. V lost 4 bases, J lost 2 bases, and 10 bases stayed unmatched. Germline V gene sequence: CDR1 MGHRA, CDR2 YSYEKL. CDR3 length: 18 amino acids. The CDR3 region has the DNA TGCGCCAGCAGCCCACAACCGGGACTAGCGGGAGTTCCCTACGAGCAGTACTTC. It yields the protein CASSPQPGLAGVPYEQYF.

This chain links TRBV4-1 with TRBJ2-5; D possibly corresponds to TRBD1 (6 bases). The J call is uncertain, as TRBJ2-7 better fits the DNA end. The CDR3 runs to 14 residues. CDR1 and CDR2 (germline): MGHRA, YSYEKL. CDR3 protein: CASSLQGNSYEQYF. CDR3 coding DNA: TGCGCCAGCAGCCTCCAGGGGAACTCCTACGAGCAGTACTTC.

The CDR3 sequence: CASSESAGVWLGAFF. CDR3 DNA: TGTGCCAGCAGTGAATCAGCGGGGGTGTGGCTCGGAGCTTTCTTT. V gene TRBV25-1 combines with J gene TRBJ1-1; a weak D match, TRBD1 (5 bases). This CDR3 is built from 15 residues. The germline V gene has CDR1 MGHDK and CDR2 SYGVNS. Deletions cut 1 base from V and 10 bases from J, with 19 bases between.

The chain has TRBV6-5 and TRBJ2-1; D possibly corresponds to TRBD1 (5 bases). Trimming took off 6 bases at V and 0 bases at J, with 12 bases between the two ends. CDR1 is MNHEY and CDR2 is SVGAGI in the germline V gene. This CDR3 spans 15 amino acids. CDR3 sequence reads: CASSPDSRSYNEQFF. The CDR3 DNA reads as TGTGCCAGCAGCCCAGACAGTCGCTCCTACAATGAGCAGTTCTTC.

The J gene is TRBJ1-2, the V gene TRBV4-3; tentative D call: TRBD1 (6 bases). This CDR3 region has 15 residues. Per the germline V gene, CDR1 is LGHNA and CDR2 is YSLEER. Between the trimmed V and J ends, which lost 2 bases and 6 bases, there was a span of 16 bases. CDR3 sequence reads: CASSQFYRGGNGYTF. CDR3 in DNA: TGCGCCAGCAGCCAATTTTATAGGGGGGGGAATGGCTACACCTTC.

The CDR3 nucleotides are TGTGCCAGCAGCCGGGACAGCTCCTACGAGCAGTACTTC. Residues: CASSRDSSYEQYF. The chain links TRBV27 to TRBJ2-7; 7 nucleotides align to TRBD1. The CDR3 runs to 13 residues. Germline CDR1 is MNHEY and CDR2 is SMNVEV (reference sequence). Trimming took 6 bases from V and 0 from J; bases not matched to a gene: 2.

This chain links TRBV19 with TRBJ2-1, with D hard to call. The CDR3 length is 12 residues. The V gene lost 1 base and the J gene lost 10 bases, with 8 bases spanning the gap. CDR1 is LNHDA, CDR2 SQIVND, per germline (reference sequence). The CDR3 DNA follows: TGTGCCAGTAGTATAGTCGGGCTGGAGCAGTTCTTC. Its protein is CASSIVGLEQFF.

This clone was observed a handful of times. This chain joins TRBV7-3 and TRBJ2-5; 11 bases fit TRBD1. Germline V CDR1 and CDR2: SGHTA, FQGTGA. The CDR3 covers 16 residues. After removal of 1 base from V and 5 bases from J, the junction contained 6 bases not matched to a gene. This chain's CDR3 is CASSLSWTGGIETQYF. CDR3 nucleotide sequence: TGTGCCAGCAGCTTAAGTTGGACAGGGGGCATCGAGACCCAGTACTTC. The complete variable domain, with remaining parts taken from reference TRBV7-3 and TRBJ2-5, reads GAGVSQTPSNKVTEKGKYVELRCDPISGHTALYWYRQSLGQGPEFLIYFQGTGAADDSGLPNDRFFAVRPEGSVSTLKIQRTERGDSAVYLCASSLSWTGGIETQYFGPGTRLLVL.

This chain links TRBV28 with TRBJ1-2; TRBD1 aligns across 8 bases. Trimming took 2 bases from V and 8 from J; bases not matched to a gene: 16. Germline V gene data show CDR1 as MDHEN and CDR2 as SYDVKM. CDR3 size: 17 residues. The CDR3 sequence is CASSLLAGPGQGLGYTF. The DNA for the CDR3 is TGTGCCAGCAGTTTACTAGCAGGTCCCGGACAGGGCCTAGGCTACACCTTC.

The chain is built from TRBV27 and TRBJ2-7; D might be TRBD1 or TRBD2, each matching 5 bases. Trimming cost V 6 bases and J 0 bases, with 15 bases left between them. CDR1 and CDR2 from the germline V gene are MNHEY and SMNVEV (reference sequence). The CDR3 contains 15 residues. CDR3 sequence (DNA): TGTGCCAGCAGACCTAGGGACCCCGGCTCCTACGAGCAGTACTTC. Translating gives CASRPRDPGSYEQYF.

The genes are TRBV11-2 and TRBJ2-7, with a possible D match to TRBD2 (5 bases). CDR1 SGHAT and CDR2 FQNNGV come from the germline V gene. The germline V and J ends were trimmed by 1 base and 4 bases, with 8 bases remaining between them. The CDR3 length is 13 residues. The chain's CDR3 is CASSLGTLYEQYF. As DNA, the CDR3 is TGTGCCAGCAGCTTAGGGACTCTATACGAGCAGTACTTC.

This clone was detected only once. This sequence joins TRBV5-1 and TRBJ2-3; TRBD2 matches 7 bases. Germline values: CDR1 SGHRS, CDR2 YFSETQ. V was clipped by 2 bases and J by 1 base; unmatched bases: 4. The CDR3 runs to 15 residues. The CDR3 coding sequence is TGCGCCAGCAGCTTTCCGGCGGGGGGCACAGATACGCAGTATTTT. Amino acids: CASSFPAGGTDTQYF.

The DNA for the CDR3 is TGTGCCAGCAGGGCGGGGGGGAGATACAATGAGCAGTTCTTC. It yields the protein CASRAGGRYNEQFF. This chain links TRBV6-5 with TRBJ2-1; TRBD2 aligns across 9 bases. CDR1 and CDR2 (germline): MNHEY, SVGAGI. V lost 6 bases to trimming and J lost 4 bases; unmatched junction nucleotides: 4. The length of the CDR3 is 14 residues.

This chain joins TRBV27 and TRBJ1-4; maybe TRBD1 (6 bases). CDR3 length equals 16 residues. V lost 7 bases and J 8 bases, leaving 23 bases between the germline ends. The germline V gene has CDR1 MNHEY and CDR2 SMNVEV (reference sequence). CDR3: CASNLTGGQGYEKLFF. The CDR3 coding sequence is TGTGCCAGCAATCTCACCGGGGGGCAGGGGTACGAAAAACTGTTTTTT.

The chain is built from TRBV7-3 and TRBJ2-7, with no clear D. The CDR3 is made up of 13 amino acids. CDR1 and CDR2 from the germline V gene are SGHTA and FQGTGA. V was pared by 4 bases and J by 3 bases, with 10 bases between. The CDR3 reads CASSYGPYYEQYF. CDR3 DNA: TGTGCCAGCAGCTACGGACCCTACTACGAGCAGTACTTC.

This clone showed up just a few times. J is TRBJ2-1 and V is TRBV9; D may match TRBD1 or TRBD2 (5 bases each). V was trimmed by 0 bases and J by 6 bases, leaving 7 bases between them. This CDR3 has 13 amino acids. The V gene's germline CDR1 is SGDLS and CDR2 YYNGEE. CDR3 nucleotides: TGTGCCAGCAGCGTAGAGGGGAGCAATGAGCAGTTCTTC. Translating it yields CASSVEGSNEQFF.

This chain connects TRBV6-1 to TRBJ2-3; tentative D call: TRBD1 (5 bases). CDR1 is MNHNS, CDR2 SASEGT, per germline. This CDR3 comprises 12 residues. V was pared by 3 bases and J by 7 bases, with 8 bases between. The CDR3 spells CASSDPGNTQYF. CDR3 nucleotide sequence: TGTGCCAGCAGTGACCCAGGGAATACGCAGTATTTT.

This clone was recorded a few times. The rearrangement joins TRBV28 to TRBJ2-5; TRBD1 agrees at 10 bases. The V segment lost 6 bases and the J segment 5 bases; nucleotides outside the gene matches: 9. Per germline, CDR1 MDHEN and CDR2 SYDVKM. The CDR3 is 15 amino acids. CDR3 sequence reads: CASRRDDRGRETQYF. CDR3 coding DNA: TGTGCCAGCAGGAGGGATGACAGGGGGCGGGAGACCCAGTACTTC.

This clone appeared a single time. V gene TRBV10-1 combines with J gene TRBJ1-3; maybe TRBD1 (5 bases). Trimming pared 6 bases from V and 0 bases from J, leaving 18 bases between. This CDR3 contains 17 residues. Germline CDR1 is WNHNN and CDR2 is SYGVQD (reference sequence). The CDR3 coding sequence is TGCGCCAGCAGAGACCCGGGACGGCCTAGCTCTGGAAACACCATATATTTT. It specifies CASRDPGRPSSGNTIYF.

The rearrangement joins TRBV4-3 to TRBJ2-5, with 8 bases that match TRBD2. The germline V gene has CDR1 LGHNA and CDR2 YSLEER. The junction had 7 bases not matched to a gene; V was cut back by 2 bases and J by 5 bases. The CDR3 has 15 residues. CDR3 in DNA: TGCGCCAGCAGCCAATACGGGGGGGCAGGCGAGACCCAGTACTTC. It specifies CASSQYGGAGETQYF.

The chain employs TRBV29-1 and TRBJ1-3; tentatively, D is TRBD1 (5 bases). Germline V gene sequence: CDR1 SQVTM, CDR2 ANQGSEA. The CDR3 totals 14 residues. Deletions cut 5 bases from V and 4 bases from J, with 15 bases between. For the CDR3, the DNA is TGCAGCGTTCCCCCCGGGACTCCCGGAAACACCATATATTTT. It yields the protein CSVPPGTPGNTIYF.